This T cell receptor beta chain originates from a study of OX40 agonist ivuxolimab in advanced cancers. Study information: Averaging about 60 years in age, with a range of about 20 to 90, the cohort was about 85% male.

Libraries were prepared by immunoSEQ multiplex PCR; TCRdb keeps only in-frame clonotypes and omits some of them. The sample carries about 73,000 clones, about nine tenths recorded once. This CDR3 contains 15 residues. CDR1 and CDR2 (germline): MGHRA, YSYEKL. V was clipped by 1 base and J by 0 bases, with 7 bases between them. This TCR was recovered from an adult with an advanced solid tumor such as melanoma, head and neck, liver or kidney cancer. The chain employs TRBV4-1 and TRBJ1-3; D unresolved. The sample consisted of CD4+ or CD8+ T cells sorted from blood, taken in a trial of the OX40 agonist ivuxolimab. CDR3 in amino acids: CASSQVGLSGNTIYF. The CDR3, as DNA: TGCGCCAGCAGCCAAGTAGGTCTCTCTGGAAACACCATATATTTT.